Each of the 13 T cell receptor beta chains below was sequenced from the same sample in a study of shared clonotypes between healthy human individuals. It was CD45RO-negative cells, positively selected for CCR7, that made up naive CD8 cells, with terminally differentiated effector memory CD45RA+ cells excluded. Profiled with immunoSEQ multiplex PCR; TCRdb holds only in-frame clones, not every one. The sample yields roughly 2,000,000 clones, over 85% seen once. The sequenced sample was naive CD8+ T cells sorted from blood. The receptor source for this set is a man between 18 and 35 years old in good health.

V is TRBV10-2 and J is TRBJ2-1; 7 nucleotides align to TRBD2. Germline V gives CDR1 WSHSY, CDR2 SAAADI. This CDR3 spans 14 amino acids. Trimming took 3 bases from V and 6 from J; bases not matched to a gene: 5. The CDR3 spells CASSDSGLFNEQFF. Here the CDR3 DNA reads TGCGCCAGCAGTGACTCGGGACTATTCAATGAGCAGTTCTTC.

The chain couples TRBV6-5 to TRBJ2-3; D tentatively fits TRBD1 or TRBD2 (5 bases each). V was trimmed by 7 bases and J by 11 bases, leaving 19 bases between them. Germline V CDR1 and CDR2: MNHEY, SVGAGI. The length of the CDR3 is 13 residues. CDR3 DNA: TGTGCCAGCACCATGGGGGATCAGCGTAAGCAGTATTTT. Its protein is CASTMGDQRKQYF.

The J gene is TRBJ2-7, the V gene TRBV20-1; D remains unclear. V was trimmed by 6 bases and J by 3 bases, leaving 9 bases between them. The CDR3 loop spans 11 amino acids. The germline V gene encodes CDR1 DFQATT and CDR2 SNEGSKA (reference sequence). CDR3 region: CSAGTIYEQYF. Here the CDR3 DNA reads TGCAGTGCAGGTACGATCTACGAGCAGTACTTC.

The J gene is TRBJ2-1, the V gene TRBV4-1; 9 bases fit TRBD1. V lost 1 base, J lost 4 bases, and 8 bases stayed unmatched. The CDR3 totals 17 residues. CDR1 and CDR2 (germline): MGHRA, YSYEKL. The CDR3 DNA follows: TGCGCCAGCAGCCAAGTGTCCTCCGGGACAGGGTACAATGAGCAGTTCTTC. Protein product: CASSQVSSGTGYNEQFF.

V usage is TRBV4-1 and J usage is TRBJ2-7; tentative D call: TRBD1 (5 bases). The V and J ends lost 1 base and 3 bases respectively, with 10 bases between them. The CDR3 consists of 14 residues. CDR1 is MGHRA, CDR2 YSYEKL, per germline. The CDR3, as DNA: TGCGCCAGCAGCCAAGTCCCCAGGGACTACGAGCAGTACTTC. It specifies CASSQVPRDYEQYF.

This chain joins TRBV6-1 and TRBJ2-1, with D possibly called TRBD1 or TRBD2 (5 bases each). V lost 3 bases, J lost 6 bases, and 12 bases lay in between. This CDR3 is built from 14 residues. Looked up from germline, CDR1 is MNHNS and CDR2 is SASEGT. CDR3 sequence: CASSDWTGANEQFF. CDR3 bases: TGTGCCAGCAGTGATTGGACTGGGGCCAATGAGCAGTTCTTC.

Concerning this clone itself: The junction departs from germline at one end; a sequencing error may be responsible. CDR3 sequence: CSLENGIKYSNQPQHF. The CDR3 nucleotides are TGCAGCCTTGAGAACGGAATAAAATATAGCAATCAGCCCCAGCATTTT. This chain joins TRBV29-1 and TRBJ1-5; the D is unclear. This CDR3 contains 16 residues. CDR1 and CDR2 (germline): SQVTM, ANQGSEA.

The chain joins TRBV5-4 to TRBJ2-5, with D perhaps TRBD2 (7 bases). Germline lookup yields CDR1 SGHNT and CDR2 YYREEE (reference sequence). V was clipped by 0 bases and J by 5 bases, with 20 bases between them. This CDR3 is 17 amino acids long. The CDR3 region is CASSLGVVGGPEETQYF. CDR3 nucleotides: TGTGCCAGCAGCTTGGGAGTGGTGGGGGGGCCGGAGGAGACCCAGTACTTC.

The rearrangement joins TRBV30 to TRBJ1-5, with 8 positions matching TRBD1. From germline, CDR1 is GTSNPN and CDR2 SVGIG (reference sequence). The CDR3 totals 14 residues. With V trimmed by 2 bases and J by 2 bases, 2 bases remained unmatched. CDR3 nucleotides: TGTGCCTGGAGTCTACAGGGGGGCAATCAGCCCCAGCATTTT. Its protein product is CAWSLQGGNQPQHF. Variable domain in full (rest from reference TRBV30 and TRBJ1-5): SQTIHQWPATLVQPVGSPLSLECTVEGTSNPNLYWYRQAAGRGLQLLFYSVGIGQISSEVPQNLSASRPQDRQFILSSKKLLLSDSGFYLCAWSLQGGNQPQHFGDGTRLSIL.

The count of this clone is one. This chain joins TRBV9 and TRBJ2-5; D gene uncertain. Germline loops: CDR1 SGDLS, CDR2 YYNGEE. CDR3 length: 13 amino acids. Trimming removed 5 bases at V and 1 base at J, with 9 bases between. Here the CDR3 reads CASSDGLQETQYF. For the CDR3, the DNA is TGTGCCAGCAGTGACGGCCTCCAAGAGACCCAGTACTTC.

The chain combines TRBV5-6 with TRBJ2-1; 7 positions match TRBD1. Germline CDR1 and CDR2: SGHDT and YYEEEE. The length of the CDR3 is 16 residues. The V gene end was trimmed by 0 bases and the J gene end by 2 bases; junction bases not matched to a gene: 5. The DNA of the CDR3 is TGTGCCAGCAGCTTGGCCTGGCAGGGGGCCTACAATGAGCAGTTCTTC. It translates to CASSLAWQGAYNEQFF.

The chain uses TRBV19 and TRBJ1-2, with a weak D call TRBD1 (6 bases). Germline V gene sequence: CDR1 LNHDA, CDR2 SQIVND (reference sequence). Trimming took 4 bases from V and 6 from J, leaving 9 bases between them. The CDR3 contains 12 residues. As DNA, the CDR3 is TGTGCCAGTAGTAAACAGGGAAATGGCTACACCTTC. Protein sequence: CASSKQGNGYTF.

The chain carries TRBV4-1 and TRBJ2-3; 12 bases line up with TRBD2. The germline gives CDR1 MGHRA, CDR2 YSYEKL. The junction had 6 bases not matched to a gene; V was cut back by 3 bases and J by 2 bases. This CDR3 is 17 amino acids long. The CDR3, as DNA: TGCGCCAGCAGCCATCCCGGACTAGCGGGGCACACAGATACGCAGTATTTT. Encoded protein: CASSHPGLAGHTDTQYF.